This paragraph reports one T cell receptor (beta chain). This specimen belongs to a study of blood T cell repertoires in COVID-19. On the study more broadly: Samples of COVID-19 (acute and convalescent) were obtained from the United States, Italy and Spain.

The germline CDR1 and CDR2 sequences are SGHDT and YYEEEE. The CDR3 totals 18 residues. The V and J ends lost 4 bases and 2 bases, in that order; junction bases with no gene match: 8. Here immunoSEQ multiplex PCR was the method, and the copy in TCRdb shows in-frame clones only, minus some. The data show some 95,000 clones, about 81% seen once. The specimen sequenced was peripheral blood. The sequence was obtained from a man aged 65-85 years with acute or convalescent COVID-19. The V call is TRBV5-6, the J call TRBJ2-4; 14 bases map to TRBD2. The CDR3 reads CASSPTSGRAATKNIQYF. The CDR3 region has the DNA TGTGCCAGCAGCCCGACTAGCGGGAGGGCCGCGACCAAAAACATTCAGTACTTC. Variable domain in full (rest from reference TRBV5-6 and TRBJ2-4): DAGVTQSPTHLIKTRGQQVTLRCSPKSGHDTVSWYQQALGQGPQFIFQYYEEEERQRGNFPDRFSGHQFPNYSSELNVNALLLGDSALYLCASSPTSGRAATKNIQYFGAGTRLSVL.